This TCR beta chain was recorded in a study of T cells after yellow fever vaccination. General study results and limits: After the booster, 96% of CD4 and about nine tenths of CD8 primary-response clones were re-detected. The secondary response peaked faster, at day 5 versus 15, but was weaker. Abundant clonotypes (contaminants from the bulk population) could be present in FACS-sorted repertoires.

Trimming removed 6 bases from V and 8 bases from J, with 14 bases in between. The CDR3 extends over 14 amino acids. Germline CDR1 is MNHEY and CDR2 is SVGEGT. This clonotype was found many times. Its antigen is currently unknown. UMIs and a universal primer site were added when TCR cDNA was made by 5'RACE template switching. One entry per CDR3 protein results from TCRdb running MiXCR on the 5' RACE reads. Of 250,000 or so distinct CDR3 sequences listed, approximately 3.8% are singletons. The receptor comes from a young man who received the YFV17D yellow fever vaccine. The material sequenced was PBMCs, taken 15 days after the yellow fever booster vaccination. V usage is TRBV6-2 or TRBV6-3 and J usage is TRBJ1-6, with D maybe TRBD1 (6 bases). The CDR3 nucleotides read TGTGCCAGCAGCCCTTGGAGGGGGGATTCACCCCTCCACTTT. Amino acids: CASSPWRGDSPLHF.